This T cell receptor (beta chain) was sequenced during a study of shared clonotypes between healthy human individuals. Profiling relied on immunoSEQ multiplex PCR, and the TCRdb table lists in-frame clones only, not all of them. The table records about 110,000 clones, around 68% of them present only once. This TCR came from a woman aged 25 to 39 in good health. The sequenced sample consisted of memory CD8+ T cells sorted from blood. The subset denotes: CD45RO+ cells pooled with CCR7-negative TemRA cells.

The CDR3 is CASSLWYSNEQYF. The CDR3 nucleotides read TGTGCCAGCAGCTTATGGTACTCGAACGAGCAGTACTTC. V and J are TRBV7-8 and TRBJ2-7; D not certain. The CDR3 spans 13 residues. With 2 bases removed from V and 5 bases from J, the gap between germline ends came to 10 bases. Per the germline V gene, CDR1 is SGHVS and CDR2 is FQNEAQ.